This T cell receptor (beta chain) stems from a study of siplizumab effects on memory and regulatory T cells. Study-wide results and limits: A significant reduction in alloreactive sequences traceable to unstimulated CD4+ memory cells was produced by siplizumab. Mapping to unstimulated subsets was achieved for only a minor fraction of alloreactive clones. Proof of suppressive function in proliferating Tregs from siplizumab cultures was not established.

Assaying covered 85,000 to 100,000 TCR templates per sample. The method was immunoSEQ multiplex PCR; TCRdb's version includes in-frame clones alone and lacks a portion of them. The sample includes tens of thousands of clones, approximately 97% of them seen just once. CDR1 and CDR2 from the germline V gene are SGHNT and YYREEE (reference sequence). The CDR3 loop spans 12 amino acids. The V and J ends lost 3 bases and 7 bases respectively, with 10 bases between them. Comment on this clone: The antigen is undetermined.

Input material: naive CD8+ T cells sorted from blood. The chain recombines TRBV5-4 with TRBJ1-1; a possible D gene is TRBD1 (5 bases). This sequence originates from a human donor in good health. The CDR3 DNA reads as TGTGCCAGCAGCTGGGGGACGGTTGAAGCTTTCTTT. This encodes CASSWGTVEAFF.